This T cell receptor beta chain was documented in a study of blood T cell repertoires in COVID-19. As for the study in general: T cells, B-cell-depleted T cells, or PBMCs supplied cDNA or gDNA.

V lost 4 bases and J 0 bases, leaving 16 bases between the germline ends. CDR1 is MDHEN, CDR2 SYDVKM, per germline. The CDR3 has 17 amino acids. As originally analysed: Reference gene primer amplification gave nucleated cell count estimates. Libraries were prepared by immunoSEQ multiplex PCR; TCRdb keeps only in-frame clonotypes and omits some of them. The DNA was the basis for D and trimming; V, J and clone size are from that table. The table lists about 54,000 clones, 88% of them singletons. This receptor was identified in a man aged 55-75 years with active COVID-19. The specimen was peripheral blood. This sequence joins TRBV28 and TRBJ1-3, with D unresolved. The CDR3 nucleotides are TGTGCCAGCAGTTACCCGACACAGTTTACCTCTGGAAACACCATATATTTT. Its protein is CASSYPTQFTSGNTIYF.